The 30 T cell receptor delta chains given below trace back to one sample, sequenced in a study of γδ T cells in repeated Plasmodium falciparum infection. Vgamma9/Vdelta2+ and Vdelta2-negative gammadelta T cells were flow-sorted from PBMC for bulk sequencing. TCRdb processed the multiplex PCR reads again with the CATT caller. The sample contains 50,000 to 60,000 delta-chain clones, roughly 2% of which appear only once. Sequenced material: gamma-delta T cells from blood. Receptors were obtained from a pool of human donors (malaria-infected and uninfected, not separated).

In its sample, this clone was seen a few times. TCRdb records a much larger clone's protein for this DNA, with a difference at residue 5 that likely arises from a read error; the protein given is the translation of the DNA. The chain joins TRDV1 to TRDJ1, with D perhaps matching TRDD2 (6 bases). The J gene is absent in TCRdb and was assigned here via DNA matching to germline. The germline CDR1 and CDR2 sequences are TSWWSYY and QGS. The CDR3 contains 21 residues. Trimming shortened V by 5 bases and J by 5 bases, and 36 bases separated the two germline ends. CDR3 region: CALGKKVPYFLLGPSGDKLIF. The CDR3 nucleotides read TGTGCTCTTGGGAAAAAAGTCCCCTACTTCCTTCTTGGACCCTCGGGGGATAAACTCATCTTT.

Regarding this clone: A far larger clone lies a single base away; this is likely a read error. Within the sample, other DNA sequences also encode this same CDR3. The genes are TRDV1 and TRDJ1, with 10 bases aligning to TRDD3. The J gene, missing from TCRdb, was assigned here through DNA to germline matching. From germline, CDR1 is TSWWSYY and CDR2 QGS. V was clipped by 3 bases and J by 2 bases; unmatched bases: 21. The CDR3 runs to 21 residues. CDR3 sequence reads: CALGDHFLILGGYRGTDKLIF. The CDR3 region has the DNA TGTGCTCTTGGGGACCACTTCCTTATTCTTGGGGGATACCGGGGTACCGATAAACTCATCTTT.

A note on this clone: This likely reflects a read error, since a far larger clone is one base away. Other nucleotide sequences from this sample produce the same CDR3. CDR3 bases: TGTGCTCTTCCCCTCTTCTCGCAGCTACTCAAGGCCGATAAACTCATCTTT. Encoded protein: CALPLFSQLLKADKLIF. The chain is built from TRDV1 and TRDJ1, with unresolved D. Germline V gene sequence: CDR1 TSWWSYY, CDR2 QGS. The CDR3 is 17 amino acids. V was trimmed by 8 bases and J by 3 bases, leaving 25 bases between them.

This clone was counted at least ten times. A far larger clone is a single base away, which makes a read error likely. The sample contains more than one DNA sequence encoding this CDR3. The V call is TRDV3, the J call TRDJ3; TRDD3 matches at 11 bases. No J gene is reported in TCRdb; it was inferred here by comparing the DNA with germline. J gave up 2 bases and V 2 bases, and 41 bases lay outside the gene matches. The CDR3 is made up of 29 amino acids. Germline CDR1 and CDR2: TVYSNPD and GDNSRS (reference sequence). The DNA for the CDR3 is TGTGCCTTTCCCGTGCCTTCCTACCCCAGATCCGCCAATTACTGGGGGATAATCGTCGGGGCCTGGGACACCCGACAGATGTTTTTC. This translates into CAFPVPSYPRSANYWGIIVGAWDTRQMFF.

This clone has more than one count but fewer than ten. Translating this DNA gives a protein that differs at residue 8 from the TCRdb one, which belongs to a much larger clone; a read error is likely, and the protein shown is this translation. The chain combines TRDV1 with TRDJ1; TRDD3 agrees at 11 bases. TCRdb does not report a J gene; here it was assigned by matching the DNA to germline references. V lost 3 bases, J lost 4 bases, and 22 bases stayed unmatched. The CDR3 has 21 residues. CDR1 and CDR2 (germline): TSWWSYY, QGS. This CDR3 is CALGDPSSYWGIGSRLDKLIF. DNA for the CDR3: TGTGCTCTTGGGGATCCTTCCTCATACTGGGGGATAGGTAGTCGACTCGATAAACTCATCTTT.

This clone occurred a few times. TCRdb lists the protein of a much larger clone for this DNA, which differs at residue 9, so this is likely a read error; the protein given here is translated from the DNA itself. Written as DNA, the CDR3 is TGTGCTCTTGGGGAACCCACCTCCCTCCTACGAGCCTATCGGACTGGGGGATACAGTACCGATAAACTCATCTTT. Its protein is CALGEPTSLLRAYRTGGYSTDKLIF. V usage is TRDV1 and J usage is TRDJ1; 12 bases agree with TRDD3. TCRdb does not report a J gene; here it was assigned by matching the DNA to germline references. J gave up 2 bases and V 1 base, and 29 bases lay outside the gene matches. The CDR3 runs to 25 residues. Germline V gene lookup returns CDR1 TSWWSYY and CDR2 QGS.

A note on this clone: A far bigger clonotype differs at one base, so this is likely a read error. The sample contains more than one DNA sequence encoding this CDR3. The V and J genes are TRDV1 and TRDJ1; 13 nucleotides line up with TRDD3. V lost 3 bases to trimming and J lost 0 bases; unmatched junction nucleotides: 22. The germline V gene has CDR1 TSWWSYY and CDR2 QGS. The CDR3 sequence is 23 residues long. The CDR3 is CALGDPTPSRTGGYAGYTDKLIF. For the CDR3, the DNA is TGTGCTCTTGGGGACCCGACCCCCTCCCGTACTGGGGGATACGCGGGGTACACCGATAAACTCATCTTT.

The sample holds many counts of this clone. A read error likely explains this, since a far larger clone differs by one base. The chain recombines TRDV1 with TRDJ1; TRDD3 agrees at 7 bases. The germline CDR1 and CDR2 sequences are TSWWSYY and QGS. The V segment lost 2 bases and the J segment 4 bases; nucleotides outside the gene matches: 34. CDR3 length: 24 residues. The CDR3 loop reads CALGEYFVFSGITVPVRQVDKLIF. As DNA, the CDR3 is TGTGCTCTTGGGGAATACTTCGTATTTTCGGGGATAACCGTCCCAGTACGCCAAGTCGATAAACTCATCTTT.

This clone was seen a handful of times. A far larger clone is one base from this, pointing to a likely read error. Other DNA sequences in the same sample also yield this CDR3. The chain couples TRDV2 to TRDJ1; TRDD3 matches at 8 bases. Germline loops: CDR1 GEAIGNYY, CDR2 EKD. The CDR3 covers 21 residues. V dropped 1 base and J dropped 3; count of bases not matched to a gene: 24. CDR3 in DNA: TGTGCCTGTGACACAGGAGAGATCTACTGGGGGCCTACGGGGGGTTCCGATAAACTCATCTTT. This encodes CACDTGEIYWGPTGGSDKLIF.

This clone was observed a few times. Translating this DNA gives a protein that differs at residue 14 from the TCRdb one, which belongs to a much larger clone; a read error is likely, and the protein shown is this translation. The gene calls are TRDV3 and TRDJ1; D is tentatively TRDD2 or TRDD3 (9 bases each). TCRdb leaves out the J gene; it was filled in here by matching the DNA to germline. Germline V CDR1 and CDR2: TVYSNPD, GDNSRS (reference sequence). V was pared by 0 bases and J by 1 base, with 30 bases between. The CDR3 runs 20 residues. CDR3 protein: CAFRILPTRGYGGSTDKLIF. In nucleotides, the CDR3 is TGTGCCTTTAGAATCCTTCCTACGAGGGGATACGGGGGGTCCACCGATAAACTCATCTTT.

This clone was detected only a few times. The translation of this DNA and the TCRdb protein of a much larger clone differ at residue 14, probably owing to a read error; the protein shown here is translated from the DNA. The chain carries TRDV2 and TRDJ1; 8 bases are a match to TRDD3. Germline CDR1 and CDR2: GEAIGNYY and EKD. The CDR3 totals 15 residues. CDR3 sequence: CACDSLGDNTDKLTF. The DNA for the CDR3 is TGTGCCTGTGACTCCCTGGGGGACAACACCGACAAACTCACCTTT.

With regard to this clone: TCRdb shows a much larger clone's protein in place of this DNA's translation, and the two differ at residues 2 and 5, likely through a read error; the protein shown is translated from the DNA. The rearrangement joins TRDV1 to TRDJ1; D is possibly TRDD3 (6 bases). CDR1 and CDR2 from the germline V gene are TSWWSYY and QGS. There are 20 residues in the CDR3. The CDR3 region is CSLGDLQVRGCPYYTDKLIF. CDR3 in DNA: TGTTCTCTTGGGGATCTTCAGGTCCGGGGATGCCCCTATTACACCGATAAACTCATCTTT.

Details on this clone: The TCRdb protein comes from a much larger clone and disagrees with this DNA's translation at residue 4, likely due to a read error; the protein given here is derived from the DNA. The gene calls are TRDV1 and TRDJ1; a weak D match, TRDD3 (6 bases). There are 21 residues in the CDR3. The germline CDR1 and CDR2 sequences are TSWWSYY and QGS. CDR3 region: CALVEHHTLRYWASDTDKLIF. CDR3 coding DNA: TGTGCTCTTGTGGAACACCACACTCTACGCTACTGGGCGTCCGACACCGATAAACTCATCTTT.

This clone has ten or more counts. The chain is built from TRDV1 and TRDJ1, with 8 bases identical to TRDD3. The CDR3 length is 22 residues. Trimming took 1 base from V and 1 from J; bases not matched to a gene: 23. CDR1 TSWWSYY and CDR2 QGS come from the germline V gene. The CDR3 reads CALGEPITGDMEPSECTDKLIF. CDR3 coding DNA: TGTGCTCTTGGGGAACCCATTACGGGGGATATGGAGCCCTCAGAGTGCACCGATAAACTCATCTTT.

In the case of this clone: TCRdb pairs this DNA with a much larger clone's protein that differs at residue 17, likely a read error; the protein shown was translated from the DNA. This sequence joins TRDV3 and TRDJ1; 10 bases align to TRDD3. The CDR3 totals 21 residues. The V and J ends lost 3 bases and 8 bases, in that order; junction bases with no gene match: 33. The V gene's germline CDR1 is TVYSNPD and CDR2 GDNSRS (reference sequence). The CDR3 DNA reads as TGTGCCTTCCAAACTCCCTTCCTCTTCCTTTCGCCTTGGGGGATACTAAGGAAACTCATCTTT. Translation: CAFQTPFLFLSPWGILRKLIF.

This clone has only a few counts. The protein in TCRdb stems from a much larger clone and differs at residue 9 from this DNA's translation, likely a read error; here the protein is translated from the DNA. The chain recombines TRDV1 with TRDJ1; 9 bases agree with TRDD3. TCRdb is silent on the J gene; assignment here came from matching the DNA to germline. J was trimmed by 3 bases and V by 0 bases; bases with no gene match: 20. The germline V gene encodes CDR1 TSWWSYY and CDR2 QGS. The CDR3 consists of 21 residues. The CDR3 DNA reads TGTGCTCTTGGGGAACTAGTCCCCTGCTGGGGGATCCCGGTTGGCGCCGATAAACTCATCTTT. Amino acids: CALGELVPCWGIPVGADKLIF.

This clone was counted many times. The likely explanation is a read error, given a far larger clone one base away. The sample holds other DNA sequences that translate to the same CDR3. The chain employs TRDV1 and TRDJ1; 13 bases map to TRDD3. The CDR3 extends over 24 amino acids. Germline-derived CDR1 and CDR2 are TSWWSYY and QGS. V lost 2 bases to trimming and J lost 1 base; unmatched junction nucleotides: 25. The CDR3, as DNA: TGTGCTCTTGGGGAAGCGGTGGGAACGGTCAAAACTCCGTACTGGGGGATACGCACCGATAAACTCATCTTT. Its protein is CALGEAVGTVKTPYWGIRTDKLIF.

A remark on this clone: The protein in TCRdb stems from a much larger clone and differs at residue 3 from this DNA's translation, likely a read error; here the protein is translated from the DNA. This chain links TRDV3 with TRDJ1; 8 bases are shared with TRDD3. Germline matching of the DNA provided the J gene here, since TCRdb leaves it blank. After removal of 4 bases from V and 2 bases from J, the junction contained 6 bases not matched to a gene. CDR3 length: 13 residues. Germline V lookup: CDR1 TVYSNPD, CDR2 GDNSRS (reference sequence). In nucleotides, the CDR3 is TGTGCCTCCGTCTGGGGGACAACCGATAAACTCATCTTT. This translates into CASVWGTTDKLIF.

This clone showed up many times. TCRdb assigns this DNA the protein of a much larger clone, which departs from its translation at residue 17; this likely reflects a read error, and the protein shown comes from translating the DNA. This chain joins TRDV1 and TRDJ2, with a possible D match to TRDD3 (6 bases). This CDR3 comprises 24 residues. V lost 5 bases, J lost 4 bases, and 41 bases lay in between. The germline V gene has CDR1 TSWWSYY and CDR2 QGS. CDR3 sequence (DNA): TGTGCTCTTGGGAAGCGTTTGGCAATACTTTTCAAACTCCTTGGGGATTTGTCGACAGCACAACTCTTCTTT. It encodes CALGKRLAILFKLLGDLSTAQLFF.

This clone was detected only a few times. This probably arose from a read error, given a far larger clone one base away. Other nucleotide sequences from this sample produce the same CDR3. The chain recombines TRDV1 with TRDJ1, with 8 positions matching TRDD3. TCRdb carries no J gene annotation; the J gene was assigned here by matching the DNA with germline. The CDR3 contains 21 residues. Germline CDR1 reads TSWWSYY; CDR2 reads QGS. The CDR3 region has the DNA TGTGCCCTTGGGGAACTAGTAGGTTCTCCTAGGTGGGGATACCACACCGATAAACTCATCTTT. Protein sequence: CALGELVGSPRWGYHTDKLIF.

Ten or more counts support this clone. This likely came from a read error, as a far larger clone is one base away. J is TRDJ1 and V is TRDV1; 10 nucleotides align to TRDD3. This CDR3 spans 22 amino acids. The germline V gene has CDR1 TSWWSYY and CDR2 QGS. The CDR3 is CALRERTFYWGMIREYTDKLIF. The CDR3 DNA follows: TGTGCTCTTAGGGAACGAACTTTCTACTGGGGGATGATAAGAGAGTACACCGATAAACTCATCTTT.

Details on this clone: A far bigger clonotype differs at one base, so this is likely a read error. In the same sample, other DNA sequences code for this CDR3. The J gene has no call, while the V gene is TRAV38-2/DV8; TRDD3, the table's D call, lacks a check against the DNA. Germline values: CDR1 TSESDYY, CDR2 QEAYKQQN. The CDR3 length is 21 residues. The CDR3 sequence: CAYSLPLILPLGDLLLDKLIF. For the CDR3, the DNA is TGTGCTTATAGCCTTCCCCTCATCCTTCCCTTGGGGGACCTACTGTTAGATAAGCTCATCTTT.

A remark on this clone: TCRdb assigns this DNA the protein of a much larger clone, which departs from its translation at residue 10; this likely reflects a read error, and the protein shown comes from translating the DNA. V is TRDV1 and J is TRDJ1; 11 positions agree with TRDD3. Matching the DNA to germline supplied the J gene, which TCRdb does not give. Germline CDR1 is TSWWSYY and CDR2 is QGS. The V gene end was trimmed by 0 bases and the J gene end by 0 bases; junction bases not matched to a gene: 24. CDR3 length equals 24 residues. The CDR3 nucleotides read TGTGCTCTTGGGGAACTTAATTTGGAAACTACTTCATACTGGGGGATATTCTACACCGATAAACTCATCTTT. This codes for CALGELNLETTSYWGIFYTDKLIF.

This clone was found a few times. For this DNA, TCRdb reports the protein of a much larger clone, which diverges at residue 16, most likely from a read error; the protein presented here is translated directly from the DNA. This rearrangement joins TRDV1 to TRDJ1; maybe TRDD2 (8 bases). No J segment appears in TCRdb, so it was assigned here by matching the sequence to germline. The germline V and J ends were trimmed by 0 bases and 2 bases, with 52 bases remaining between them. Germline V gene lookup returns CDR1 TSWWSYY and CDR2 QGS. This CDR3 has 29 residues. CDR3 sequence reads: CALGELDTYSSYKWIHWGSRTKKTDKLIF. The CDR3 DNA reads as TGTGCTCTTGGGGAACTTGACACCTACTCTTCCTACAAGTGGATTCACTGGGGATCCCGTACAAAAAAAACCGATAAACTCATCTTT.

In the case of this clone: One base separates it from a far larger clone, so it is likely a read error. Different DNA sequences within this sample yield the same CDR3. V gene TRAV36/DV7 combines with J gene TRDJ1; D perhaps matches TRDD2 (6 bases). Germline CDR1 and CDR2: VTNFRS and LTSSGIE (reference sequence). CDR3 length: 15 amino acids. The CDR3 sequence is CAGAPPSQYTDKLIF. As DNA, the CDR3 is TGTGCTGGAGCTCCCCCTTCCCAGTACACTGATAAACTCATCTTT.

This clone was seen many times. The chain uses TRDV1 and TRDJ1; 8 bases match TRDD3. Trimming cost V 2 bases and J 0 bases; bases outside gene matches: 20. CDR1 is TSWWSYY and CDR2 is QGS in the germline V gene. The CDR3 is 21 amino acids. CDR3 sequence (DNA): TGTGCTCTTGGGGAAACTTTCCTAGCTACTGGGGGTCAGATGTACACCGATAAACTCATCTTT. It is translated as CALGETFLATGGQMYTDKLIF.

On this clone itself: The protein TCRdb gives is from a much larger clone and does not agree with this DNA's translation at residue 9, likely a read error; the protein shown here comes from the DNA. The rearrangement uses TRDV3 and TRDJ1, with 12 bases matching TRDD3. Since TCRdb gives no J gene, matching the DNA to germline was used here to assign it. Unmatched junction bases numbered 24, after V lost 1 base and J lost 3 bases. The CDR3 covers 21 residues. The germline V gene encodes CDR1 TVYSNPD and CDR2 GDNSRS (reference sequence). The CDR3 region has the DNA TGTGCCTTTACGAGGGCCGACTACACACACTGGGGGATACCAGGGGCCGATAAACTCATCTTT. Its translation: CAFTRADYTHWGIPGADKLIF.

In its sample, this clone was seen many times. The chain carries TRDV1 and TRDJ1, with D possibly matching TRDD3 (5 bases). Germline CDR1 TSWWSYY, CDR2 QGS. With 3 bases removed from V and 0 bases from J, the gap between germline ends came to 17 bases. The CDR3 contains 17 residues. CDR3 in DNA: TGTGCTCTTGGGGACTACTTTCGGGGGTACTACACCGATAAACTCATCTTT. It translates to CALGDYFRGYYTDKLIF.

In its sample, this clone was seen many times. This DNA's translation differs at residue 13 from TCRdb's protein, which comes from a much larger clone; a read error is likely, and the protein shown is translated from the DNA. The rearrangement uses TRDV1 and TRDJ1; possible D gene TRDD2, 5 bases. Per germline, CDR1 TSWWSYY and CDR2 QGS. CDR3 length: 17 residues. The CDR3 protein is CALGEAFPPEYTGKLIF. DNA of the CDR3: TGTGCTCTTGGGGAAGCTTTTCCTCCCGAATACACCGGTAAACTCATCTTT.

This clone was observed at least ten times. A far more abundant clone sits one base away, making this likely a read error. Other DNA sequences from this sample encode an identical CDR3 as well. The chain links TRDV1 to TRDJ1; the match to TRDD3 covers 7 bases. CDR3 length: 20 amino acids. Germline lookup yields CDR1 TSWWSYY and CDR2 QGS. This CDR3 reads CALGESAYLILGIYTDKLIF. The CDR3 bases are TGCGCTCTTGGGGAATCGGCCTACCTTATACTGGGGATCTACACCGATAAACTCATCTTT.